This T cell receptor (beta chain) was sequenced during a study of T-cell memory formation after mild COVID-19. General observations from the study: Contracting CD4+ clones lay largely in CM and EM, with CD8+ ones residing in EMRA. From day 15 to 85, contracting clones were balanced between CD4 and CD8, whereas later expanders leaned toward CD4+.

In TCRdb, the 5' RACE reads were re-called with MiXCR into one record per CDR3 protein. This table holds under 400,000 distinct CDR3 sequences, under 30% found once. CDR3 size: 15 residues. Trimming at V came to 5 bases and at J to 0 bases, leaving 4 bases not matched to a gene. Germline V CDR1 and CDR2: SGHVS, FQNEAQ. This clonotype was recorded a few times. The target antigen is unknown. The genes are TRBV7-8 and TRBJ2-1, with 7 bases that match TRBD1. Material: PBMCs or a T cell subset sorted from them (not recorded which). The receptor was derived from an adult woman who had mild COVID-19 (a few samples of this study predate the infection). Cell type and time point are not known. CDR3 residues: CASSHRTGSYNEQFF. The CDR3 DNA is TGTGCCAGCAGCCATAGGACAGGCTCCTACAATGAGCAGTTCTTC.